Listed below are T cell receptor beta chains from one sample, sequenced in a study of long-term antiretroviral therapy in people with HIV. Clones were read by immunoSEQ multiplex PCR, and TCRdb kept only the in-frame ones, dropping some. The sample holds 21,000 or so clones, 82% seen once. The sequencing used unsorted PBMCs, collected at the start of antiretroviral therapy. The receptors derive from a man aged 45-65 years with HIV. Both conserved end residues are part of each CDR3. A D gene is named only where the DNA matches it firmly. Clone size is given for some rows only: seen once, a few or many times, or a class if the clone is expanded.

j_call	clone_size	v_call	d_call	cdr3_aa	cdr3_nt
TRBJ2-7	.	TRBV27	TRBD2	CASSPLAGVYEQYF	TGTGCCAGCAGTCCACTAGCGGGTGTCTACGAGCAGTACTTC
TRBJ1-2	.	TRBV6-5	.	CASRDPTTGYGYTF	TGTGCCAGCAGGGACCCAACGACCGGGTATGGCTACACCTTC
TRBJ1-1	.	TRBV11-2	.	CASSLDHRAGEAFF	TGTGCCAGCAGCTTAGATCATAGAGCAGGTGAAGCTTTCTTT
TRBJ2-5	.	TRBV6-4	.	CASSIQAGEGQTQYF	TGTGCCAGCAGTATACAGGCAGGGGAAGGACAGACCCAGTACTTC
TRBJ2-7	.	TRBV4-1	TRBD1	CASSQLTGGINYEQYF	TGCGCCAGCAGCCAATTAACAGGGGGTATCAACTACGAGCAGTACTTC
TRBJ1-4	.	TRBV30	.	CAWRATAEKLFF	TGTGCCTGGAGGGCTACAGCCGAAAAACTGTTTTTT
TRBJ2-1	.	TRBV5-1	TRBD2	CASRRTSGAYNEQFF	TGCGCCAGCAGACGAACTAGCGGGGCCTACAATGAGCAGTTCTTC
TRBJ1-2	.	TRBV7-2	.	CASAHPGDGYTF	TGTGCCAGCGCACATCCGGGTGATGGCTACACCTTC
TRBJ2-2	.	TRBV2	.	CASKYTGELFF	TGTGCCAGCAAATACACCGGGGAGCTGTTTTTT
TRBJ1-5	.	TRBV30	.	CAWSATENQPQHF	TGTGCCTGGAGCGCGACAGAGAATCAGCCCCAGCATTTT
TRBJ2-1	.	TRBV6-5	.	CASSSHSGRAINEQFF	TGTGCCAGCAGTTCCCACTCGGGACGGGCTATCAATGAGCAGTTCTTC
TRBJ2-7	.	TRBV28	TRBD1	CASSLWDRGPYEQYF	TGTGCCAGCAGTTTATGGGACAGGGGCCCCTACGAGCAGTACTTC
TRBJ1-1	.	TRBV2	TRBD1	CASTLQGTNTEAFF	TGTGCCAGCACCTTACAGGGGACGAACACTGAAGCTTTCTTT
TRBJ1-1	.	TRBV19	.	CASSIGTSAFF	TGTGCCAGTAGTATAGGAACCTCCGCTTTCTTT
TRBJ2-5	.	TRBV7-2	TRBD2	CASSLVSSGEETQYF	TGTGCCAGCAGCTTAGTTTCTAGCGGCGAAGAGACCCAGTACTTC
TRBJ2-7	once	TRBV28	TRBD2	CASSFSLAGYYEQYF	TGTGCCAGCAGTTTTTCGCTAGCGGGCTACTACGAGCAGTACTTC
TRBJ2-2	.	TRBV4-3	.	CASSQNYAGATDTGELFF	TGCGCCAGCAGCCAAAATTACGCAGGCGCCACCGACACCGGGGAGCTGTTTTTT
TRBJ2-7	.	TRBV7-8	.	CASSTPGHRVLSYEQYF	TGTGCCAGCAGCACCCCGGGACACAGAGTTCTGTCCTACGAGCAGTACTTC
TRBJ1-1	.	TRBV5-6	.	CASTGVGNTEAFF	TGTGCCAGCACCGGGGTCGGAAACACTGAAGCTTTCTTT
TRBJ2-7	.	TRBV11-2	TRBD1	CASSSGQGYEQYF	TGTGCCAGCAGCTCGGGACAGGGCTACGAGCAGTACTTC
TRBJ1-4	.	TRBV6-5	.	CASSYSRRDEKLFF	TGTGCCAGCAGTTACTCAAGGCGGGATGAAAAACTGTTTTTT
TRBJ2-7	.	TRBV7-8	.	CASSKTGSNYEQYF	TGTGCCAGCAGTAAAACAGGGTCCAACTACGAGCAGTACTTC
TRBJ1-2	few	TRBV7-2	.	CASSLPGARGGYTF	TGTGCCAGCAGCCTCCCAGGGGCGCGGGGTGGCTACACCTTC
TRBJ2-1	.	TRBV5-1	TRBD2	CASSPTGTSGSLSYNEQFF	TGCGCCAGCAGCCCCACCGGGACTAGCGGGAGTTTATCCTACAATGAGCAGTTCTTC
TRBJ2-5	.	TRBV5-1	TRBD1	CATGTGGSGETQYF	TGCGCCACCGGGACAGGAGGAAGCGGGGAGACCCAGTACTTC
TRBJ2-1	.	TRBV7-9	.	CASSVETGYNEQFF	TGTGCCAGCAGCGTGGAGACAGGTTACAATGAGCAGTTCTTC
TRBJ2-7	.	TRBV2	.	CASSEGMGLYEQYF	TGTGCCAGCAGTGAAGGGATGGGCCTCTACGAGCAGTACTTC
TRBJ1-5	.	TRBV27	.	CASSLSWVSNQPQHF	TGTGCCAGCAGTTTATCCTGGGTTAGCAATCAGCCCCAGCATTTT
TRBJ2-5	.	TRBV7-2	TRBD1	CASSSRGPQRETQYF	TGTGCCAGCAGCTCCAGGGGGCCGCAAAGGGAGACCCAGTACTTC
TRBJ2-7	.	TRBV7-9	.	CASSGGDGRSSYEQYF	TGTGCCAGCAGTGGAGGGGACGGACGGAGCTCCTACGAGCAGTACTTC
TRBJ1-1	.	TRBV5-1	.	CASSLGEKNTEAFF	TGCGCCAGCAGCTTGGGGGAGAAGAACACTGAAGCTTTCTTT
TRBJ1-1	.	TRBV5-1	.	CASSFGPDYTEAFF	TGCGCCAGCAGCTTCGGGCCGGACTACACTGAAGCTTTCTTT
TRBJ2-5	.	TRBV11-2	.	CASKGGHEASSQYF	TGTGCCAGCAAGGGGGGACACGAGGCTTCGTCCCAGTACTTC
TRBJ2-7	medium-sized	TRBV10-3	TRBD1	CAISDPGQGDEQYF	TGTGCCATCAGTGACCCGGGACAGGGGGACGAGCAGTACTTC
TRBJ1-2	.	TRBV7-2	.	CASSPSRVGTGGYTF	TGTGCCAGCAGCCCCAGTCGGGTAGGGACCGGTGGCTACACCTTC
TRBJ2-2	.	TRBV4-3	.	CASTSQPSLGQNTGELFF	TGCGCCAGCACCTCCCAACCCTCACTCGGACAGAACACCGGGGAGCTGTTTTTT
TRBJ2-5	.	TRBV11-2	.	CASSPGRGLWAQYF	TGTGCCAGCAGCCCCGGCAGGGGCCTATGGGCCCAGTACTTC
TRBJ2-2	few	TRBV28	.	CASTSLGELFF	TGTGCCAGCACCTCCCTCGGGGAGCTGTTTTTT
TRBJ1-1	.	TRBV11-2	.	CASREVGNTEAFF	TGTGCCAGCAGGGAGGTCGGGAACACTGAAGCTTTCTTT
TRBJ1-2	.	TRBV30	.	CAWSVPQGTGYTF	TGTGCCTGGAGTGTACCACAGGGCACGGGCTACACCTTC
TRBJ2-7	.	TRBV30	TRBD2	CAWGVGGGLYEQYF	TGTGCCTGGGGTGTGGGGGGGGGACTCTACGAGCAGTACTTC
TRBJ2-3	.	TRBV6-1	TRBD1	CASSGGPGQLSTDTQYF	TGTGCCAGCAGTGGGGGACCGGGACAGCTTAGCACAGATACGCAGTATTTT
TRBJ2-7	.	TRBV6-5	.	CASSYGRGTYEQYF	TGTGCCAGCAGTTACGGTAGGGGAACCTACGAGCAGTACTTC
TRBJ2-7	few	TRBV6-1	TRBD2	CASSESGTYEQYF	TGTGCCAGCAGTGAGAGCGGGACCTACGAGCAGTACTTC
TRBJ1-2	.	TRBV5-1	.	CASSLVGANYGYTF	TGCGCCAGCAGCTTGGTAGGGGCCAACTATGGCTACACCTTC
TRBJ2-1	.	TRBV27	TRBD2	CASKAGLSYNEQFF	TGTGCCAGCAAAGCGGGATTATCCTACAATGAGCAGTTCTTC
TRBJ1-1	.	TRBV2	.	CASPMGGRDAEAFF	TGTGCCAGCCCTATGGGGGGGAGGGACGCTGAAGCTTTCTTT
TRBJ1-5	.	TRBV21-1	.	CASRKDGDIPVYQPQHF	TGTGCCAGCAGAAAAGACGGTGACATCCCCGTGTATCAGCCCCAGCATTTT
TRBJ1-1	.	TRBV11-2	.	CASSPSIGMNTEAFF	TGTGCCAGCAGCCCCTCCATCGGTATGAACACTGAAGCTTTCTTT
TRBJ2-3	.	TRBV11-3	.	CASSTRESSTDTQYF	TGTGCCAGCAGCACCAGGGAGTCTAGCACAGATACGCAGTATTTT
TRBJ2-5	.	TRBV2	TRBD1	CAGTAKETQYF	TGTGCCGGGACAGCAAAAGAGACCCAGTACTTC
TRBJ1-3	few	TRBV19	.	CASTPGVSGNTIYF	TGTGCCAGTACCCCAGGGGTCTCTGGAAACACCATATATTTT
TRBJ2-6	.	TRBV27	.	CASGKDGASGANVLTF	TGTGCCAGCGGAAAAGACGGAGCCTCTGGGGCCAACGTCCTGACTTTC
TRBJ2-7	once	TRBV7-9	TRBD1	CASSLEGTGLYEQYF	TGTGCCAGCAGCTTAGAAGGGACAGGTCTCTACGAGCAGTACTTC
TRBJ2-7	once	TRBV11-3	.	CASSPNWGYEQYF	TGTGCCAGCAGCCCGAATTGGGGCTACGAGCAGTACTTC